There are many counts of the clone carrying this TCR beta chain. The source of the sample is a study of blood T cell repertoires in COVID-19. The authors' processing: From reference gene primer amplification, estimates of nucleated cell counts were derived. Clones were read by immunoSEQ multiplex PCR, and TCRdb kept only the in-frame ones, dropping some. V, J and clone size are taken as reported in that table, and D and trimming were inferred from the DNA itself. The sample holds roughly 200,000 clones, approximately 90% seen once. This CDR3 has 13 amino acids. Trimming removed 6 bases from V and 2 bases from J; junction bases left unmatched: 7. CDR1 is SQVTM and CDR2 is ANQGSEA in the germline V gene.

This chain connects TRBV29-1 to TRBJ2-7; 7 positions match TRBD1. This clonotype originated in a woman between 18 and 29 years old who had recovered from COVID-19. Sequenced input: peripheral blood. CDR3 DNA sequence: TGCAGCGTAGCCGGGACAGACGCCTACGAGCAGTACTTC. It yields the protein CSVAGTDAYEQYF.